The 8 T cell receptor beta chains listed next were all sequenced from one sample in a study of shared clonotypes between healthy human individuals. Produced via immunoSEQ multiplex PCR; TCRdb's table is partial and in-frame only. The sample has more than 1.2 million clones; approximately 98.5% are singletons. Sample: naive CD4+ T cells sorted from blood. Indicated subset: CD45RA+ positively selected. These receptors all stem from a man aged 30-40 years in good health.

The V and J genes are TRBV6-5 and TRBJ2-3; TRBD2 agrees at 11 bases. Germline V CDR1 and CDR2: MNHEY, SVGAGI. This CDR3 spans 14 amino acids. The J segment lost 4 bases and the V segment lost 3 bases, leaving 0 bases of the junction unmatched. CDR3 region: CASSYSGRADTQYF. DNA of the CDR3: TGTGCCAGCAGTTATAGCGGGAGGGCAGATACGCAGTATTTT.

V is TRBV5-1 and J is TRBJ2-7, with D unresolved. Per germline, CDR1 SGHRS and CDR2 YFSETQ. Trimming took off 4 bases at V and 3 bases at J, with 5 bases between the two ends. The CDR3 is 11 amino acids. The CDR3 DNA is TGCGCCAGCAGCGTAGACTACGAGCAGTACTTC. The encoded protein is CASSVDYEQYF.

This sequence joins TRBV18 and TRBJ2-7; D gene uncertain. With 1 base removed from V and 6 bases from J, the gap between germline ends came to 7 bases. The CDR3 is 12 amino acids. Germline V lookup: CDR1 KGHSH, CDR2 LQKENI. For the CDR3, the DNA is TGTGCCAGCTCACCACTTGGTATCGAGCAGTACTTC. It yields the protein CASSPLGIEQYF.

V is TRBV19 and J is TRBJ2-7; TRBD1 agrees at 9 bases. The CDR3 consists of 15 residues. With 1 base clipped from V and 2 bases from J, the junction kept 3 bases outside the gene matches. The germline gives CDR1 LNHDA, CDR2 SQIVND (reference sequence). The CDR3 region is CASSIGDRVPYEQYF. CDR3 nucleotide sequence: TGTGCCAGTAGTATAGGGGACAGGGTACCCTACGAGCAGTACTTC.

The V call is TRBV6-6, the J call TRBJ1-1, with 11 bases matching TRBD1. This CDR3 spans 15 amino acids. Trimming took 4 bases from V and 3 from J; bases not matched to a gene: 4. The germline gives CDR1 MNHNY, CDR2 SVGAGI (reference sequence). The DNA of the CDR3 is TGTGCCAGCAGTTTAGGACAGGGGGCGGACACTGAAGCTTTCTTT. Encoded protein: CASSLGQGADTEAFF.

The rearrangement joins TRBV7-9 to TRBJ2-1, with 13 bases identical to TRBD2. V lost 6 bases to trimming and J lost 7 bases; unmatched junction nucleotides: 9. CDR1 and CDR2 from the germline V gene are SEHNR and FQNEAQ (reference sequence). The CDR3 is 16 amino acids. The CDR3 is CASSLSGLAGVNEQFF. CDR3 DNA: TGTGCCAGCAGTCTTTCCGGACTAGCGGGAGTAAATGAGCAGTTCTTC.

Only one count was recorded for this clone. The chain combines TRBV29-1 with TRBJ2-1, with 9 nucleotides matching TRBD2. J gave up 9 bases and V 8 bases, and 17 bases lay outside the gene matches. The CDR3 is 15 amino acids. Germline V gene data show CDR1 as SQVTM and CDR2 as ANQGSEA. CDR3 sequence reads: CSTKGRLAVRGEQFF. Written as DNA, the CDR3 is TGCAGCACGAAAGGGAGACTAGCGGTACGGGGTGAGCAGTTCTTC.

The V gene is TRBV28, the J gene TRBJ1-5, with D perhaps TRBD1 (5 bases). The CDR3 runs 18 residues. Germline V gene lookup returns CDR1 MDHEN and CDR2 SYDVKM. V gave up 6 bases and J gave up 6 bases, with 27 bases separating them. The DNA of the CDR3 is TGTGCCAGCAGCAGAATAACGTGGGGTAGAGGGGATAGTCAGCCCCAGCATTTT. Its protein is CASSRITWGRGDSQPQHF.